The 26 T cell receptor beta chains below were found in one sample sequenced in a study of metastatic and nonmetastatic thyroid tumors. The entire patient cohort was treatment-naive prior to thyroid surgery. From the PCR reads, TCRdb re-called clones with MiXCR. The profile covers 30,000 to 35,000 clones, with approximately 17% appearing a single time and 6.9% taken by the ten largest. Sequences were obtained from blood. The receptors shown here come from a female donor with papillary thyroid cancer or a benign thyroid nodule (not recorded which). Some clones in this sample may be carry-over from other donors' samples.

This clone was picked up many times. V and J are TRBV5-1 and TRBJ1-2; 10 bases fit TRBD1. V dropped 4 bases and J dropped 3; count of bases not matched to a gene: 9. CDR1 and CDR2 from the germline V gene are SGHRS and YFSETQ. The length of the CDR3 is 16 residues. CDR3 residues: CASSPVTGGLDYGYTF. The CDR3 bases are TGCGCCAGCAGCCCGGTGACAGGGGGCTTGGACTATGGCTACACCTTC.

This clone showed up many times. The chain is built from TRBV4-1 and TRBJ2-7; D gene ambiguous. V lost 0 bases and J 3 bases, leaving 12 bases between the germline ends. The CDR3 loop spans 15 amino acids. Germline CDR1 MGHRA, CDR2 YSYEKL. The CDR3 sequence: CASSQDRMTHYEQYF. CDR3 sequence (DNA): TGCGCCAGCAGCCAAGATCGGATGACGCACTACGAGCAGTACTTC.

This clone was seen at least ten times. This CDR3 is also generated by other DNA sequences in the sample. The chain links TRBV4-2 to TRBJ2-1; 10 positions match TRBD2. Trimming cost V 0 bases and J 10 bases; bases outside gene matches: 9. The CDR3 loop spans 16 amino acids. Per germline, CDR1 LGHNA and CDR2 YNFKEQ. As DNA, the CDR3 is TGTGCCAGCAGCCAAGATGCTAGCGGGAGTCAGGGGGAGCAGTTCTTC. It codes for CASSQDASGSQGEQFF.

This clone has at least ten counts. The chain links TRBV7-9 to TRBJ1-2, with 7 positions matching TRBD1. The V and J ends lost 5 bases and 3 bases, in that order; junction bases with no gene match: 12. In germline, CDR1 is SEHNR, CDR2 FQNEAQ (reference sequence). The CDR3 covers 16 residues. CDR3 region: CASSLREGQGDYGYTF. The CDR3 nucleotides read TGTGCCAGCAGCCTCAGGGAAGGCCAGGGGGACTATGGCTACACCTTC.

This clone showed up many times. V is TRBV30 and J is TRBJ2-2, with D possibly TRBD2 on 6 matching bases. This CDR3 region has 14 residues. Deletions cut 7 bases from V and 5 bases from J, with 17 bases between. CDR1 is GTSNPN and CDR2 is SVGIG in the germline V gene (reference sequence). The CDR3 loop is CASTRDGGTGELFF. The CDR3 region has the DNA TGTGCCTCCACCCGGGACGGAGGGACCGGGGAGCTGTTTTTT.

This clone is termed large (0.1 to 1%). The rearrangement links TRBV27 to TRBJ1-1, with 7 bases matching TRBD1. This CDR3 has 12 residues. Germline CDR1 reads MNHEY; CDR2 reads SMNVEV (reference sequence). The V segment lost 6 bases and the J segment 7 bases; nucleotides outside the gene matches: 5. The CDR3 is CASRTGTVEAFF. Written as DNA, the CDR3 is TGTGCCAGCAGAACCGGGACAGTTGAAGCTTTCTTT.

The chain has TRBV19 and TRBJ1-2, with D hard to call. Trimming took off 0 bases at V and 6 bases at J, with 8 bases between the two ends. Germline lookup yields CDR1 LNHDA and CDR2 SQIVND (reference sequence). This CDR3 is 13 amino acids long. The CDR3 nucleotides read TGTGCCAGTAGTATAGATACCCTCGATGGCTACACCTTC. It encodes CASSIDTLDGYTF. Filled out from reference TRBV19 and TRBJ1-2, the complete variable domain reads DGGITQSPKYLFRKEGQNVTLSCEQNLNHDAMYWYRQDPGQGLRLIYYSQIVNDFQKGDIAEGYSVSREKKESFPLTVTSAQKNPTAFYLCASSIDTLDGYTFGSGTRLTVV.

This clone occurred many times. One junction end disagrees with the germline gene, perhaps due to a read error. CDR3 sequence: CASSLAWGNEQYF. The CDR3 DNA follows: TGTGCTAGCAGCTTAGCTTGGGGAAACGAGCAGTACTTC. The chain joins TRBV7-7 to TRBJ2-7, with D unresolved. Germline V gives CDR1 SSHAT, CDR2 FNYEAQ (reference sequence). The CDR3 covers 13 residues.

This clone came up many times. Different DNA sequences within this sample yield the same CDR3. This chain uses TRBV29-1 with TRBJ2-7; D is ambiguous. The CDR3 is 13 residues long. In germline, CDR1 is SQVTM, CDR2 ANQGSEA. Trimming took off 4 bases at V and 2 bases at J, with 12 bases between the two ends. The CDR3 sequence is CSVVEDEPYEQYF. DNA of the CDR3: TGCAGCGTTGTCGAGGACGAACCCTACGAGCAGTACTTC.

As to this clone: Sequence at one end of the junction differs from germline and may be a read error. CDR3 bases: TGCGCCAGCAGCCAAGCTAACTATGGCCACACCTTT. Amino acids: CASSQANYGHTF. The chain uses TRBV4-3 and TRBJ1-2, with D uncertain. CDR3 length: 12 amino acids. Germline V gene data show CDR1 as LGHNA and CDR2 as YSLEER.

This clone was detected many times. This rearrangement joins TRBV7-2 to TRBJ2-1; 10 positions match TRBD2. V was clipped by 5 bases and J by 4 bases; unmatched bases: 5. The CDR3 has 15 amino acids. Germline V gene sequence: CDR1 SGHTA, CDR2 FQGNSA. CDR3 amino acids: CASSASSGRYNEQFF. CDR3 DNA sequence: TGTGCCAGCAGCGCCAGTAGCGGGAGGTACAATGAGCAGTTCTTC.

The CDR3 sequence: CSARDIRENTGELFF. In nucleotides, the CDR3 is TGCAGTGCTAGAGATATACGGGAGAACACCGGGGAGCTGTTTTTT. J is TRBJ2-2 and V is TRBV20-1, with D possibly being TRBD2 (5 bases). From germline, CDR1 is DFQATT and CDR2 SNEGSKA (reference sequence). The CDR3 extends over 15 amino acids. Trimming left V 0 bases short and J 1 base short, with 9 bases between.

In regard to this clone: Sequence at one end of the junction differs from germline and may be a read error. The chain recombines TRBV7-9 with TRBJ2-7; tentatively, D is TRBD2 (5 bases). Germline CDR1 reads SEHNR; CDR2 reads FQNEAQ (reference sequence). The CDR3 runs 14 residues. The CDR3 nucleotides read TGTGCCAGCAGATTAGAGGGAACCTCCTACGAGCAGTACTTC. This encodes CASRLEGTSYEQYF.

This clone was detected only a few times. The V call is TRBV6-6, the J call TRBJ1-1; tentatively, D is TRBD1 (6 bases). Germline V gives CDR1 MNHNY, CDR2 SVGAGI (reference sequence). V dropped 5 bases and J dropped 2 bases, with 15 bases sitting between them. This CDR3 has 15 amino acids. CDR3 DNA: TGTGCCAGCAGTACTCCAGGGGCCGGAAACACTGAAGCTTTCTTT. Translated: CASSTPGAGNTEAFF.

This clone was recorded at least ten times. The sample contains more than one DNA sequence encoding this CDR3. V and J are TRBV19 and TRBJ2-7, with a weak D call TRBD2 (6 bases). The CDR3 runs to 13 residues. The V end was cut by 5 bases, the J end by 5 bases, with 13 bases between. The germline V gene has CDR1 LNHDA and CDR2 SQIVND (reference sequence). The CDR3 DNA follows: TGTGCCAGTAGTGCGGGACTCCTGGACGAGCAGTACTTC. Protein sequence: CASSAGLLDEQYF.

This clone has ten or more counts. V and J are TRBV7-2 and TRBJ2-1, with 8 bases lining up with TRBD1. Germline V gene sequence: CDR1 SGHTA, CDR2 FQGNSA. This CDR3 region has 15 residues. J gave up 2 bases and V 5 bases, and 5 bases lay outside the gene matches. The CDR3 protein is CASSVTGDAYNEQFF. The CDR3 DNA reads TGTGCCAGCAGCGTGACAGGGGACGCCTACAATGAGCAGTTCTTC. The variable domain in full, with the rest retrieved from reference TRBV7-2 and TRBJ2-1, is GAGVSQSPSNKVTEKGKDVELRCDPISGHTALYWYRQSLGQGLEFLIYFQGNSAPDKSGLPSDRFSAERTGGSVSTLTIQRTQQEDSAVYLCASSVTGDAYNEQFFGPGTRLTVL.

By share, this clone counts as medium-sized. The CDR3 nucleotides read TGTGCCAGCAGTGAGCGAGGGGACAATGGCTACACCTTC. This gives the protein CASSERGDNGYTF. The chain carries TRBV2 and TRBJ1-2, with D perhaps matching TRBD1 (6 bases). V shed 3 bases and J shed 6 bases, with 11 bases lying between them. CDR3 length: 13 amino acids. The germline V gene has CDR1 SNHLY and CDR2 FYNNEI.

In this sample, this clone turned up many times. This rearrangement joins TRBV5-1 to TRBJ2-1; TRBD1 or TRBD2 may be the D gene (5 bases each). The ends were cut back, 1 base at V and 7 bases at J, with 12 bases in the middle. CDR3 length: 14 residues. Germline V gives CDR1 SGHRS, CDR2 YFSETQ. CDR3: CASSLRVEGNEQFF. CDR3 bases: TGCGCCAGCAGCTTGCGGGTTGAGGGGAATGAGCAGTTCTTC.

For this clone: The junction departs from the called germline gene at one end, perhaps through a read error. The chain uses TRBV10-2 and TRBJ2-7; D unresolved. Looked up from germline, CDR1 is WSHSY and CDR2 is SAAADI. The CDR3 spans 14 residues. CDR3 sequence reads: CASSVSHDSYDQYF. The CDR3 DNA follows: TGCGCCAGCAGTGTTAGCCATGACTCCTACGACCAGTACTTC.

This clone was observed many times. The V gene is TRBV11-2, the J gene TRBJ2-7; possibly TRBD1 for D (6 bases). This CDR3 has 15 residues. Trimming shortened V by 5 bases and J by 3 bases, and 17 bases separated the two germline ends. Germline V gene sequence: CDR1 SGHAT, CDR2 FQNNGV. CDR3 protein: CASSGGGGRNYEQYF. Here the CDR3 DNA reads TGTGCCAGCAGCGGGGGCGGAGGTCGGAACTACGAGCAGTACTTC. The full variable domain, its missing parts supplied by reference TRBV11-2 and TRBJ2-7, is EAGVAQSPRYKIIEKRQSVAFWCNPISGHATLYWYQQILGQGPKLLIQFQNNGVVDDSQLPKDRFSAERLKGVDSTLKIQPAKLEDSAVYLCASSGGGGRNYEQYFGPGTRLTVT.

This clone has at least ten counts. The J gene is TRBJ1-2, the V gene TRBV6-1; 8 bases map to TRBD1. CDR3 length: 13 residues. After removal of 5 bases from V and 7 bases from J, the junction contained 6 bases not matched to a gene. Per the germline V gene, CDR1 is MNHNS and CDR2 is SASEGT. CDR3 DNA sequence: TGTGCCAGCAGTCGACAGGGGAGTACTGGCTACACCTTC. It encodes CASSRQGSTGYTF.

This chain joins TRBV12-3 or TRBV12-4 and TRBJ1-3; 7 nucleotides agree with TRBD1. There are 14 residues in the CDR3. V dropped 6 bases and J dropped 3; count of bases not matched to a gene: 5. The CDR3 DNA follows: TGTGCCAGCAGCCGACAGGGAAATGGAAACACCATATATTTT. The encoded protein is CASSRQGNGNTIYF.

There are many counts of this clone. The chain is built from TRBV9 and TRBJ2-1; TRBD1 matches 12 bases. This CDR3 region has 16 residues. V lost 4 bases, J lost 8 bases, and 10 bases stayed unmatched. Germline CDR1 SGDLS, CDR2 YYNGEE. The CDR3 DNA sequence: TGTGCCAGCAGCACCCCGCCGGGACAGGGGGCTGATGAGCAGTTCTTC. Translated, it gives CASSTPPGQGADEQFF.

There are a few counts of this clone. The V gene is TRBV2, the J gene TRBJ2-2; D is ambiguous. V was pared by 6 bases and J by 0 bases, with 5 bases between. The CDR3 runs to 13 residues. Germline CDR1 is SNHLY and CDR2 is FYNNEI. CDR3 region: CASRIANTGELFF. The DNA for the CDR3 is TGTGCCAGCAGAATCGCGAACACCGGGGAGCTGTTTTTT. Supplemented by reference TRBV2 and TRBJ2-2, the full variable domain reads EPEVTQTPSHQVTQMGQEVILRCVPISNHLYFYWYRQILGQKVEFLVSFYNNEISEKSEIFDDQFSVERPDGSNFTLKIRSTKLEDSAMYFCASRIANTGELFFGEGSRLTVL.

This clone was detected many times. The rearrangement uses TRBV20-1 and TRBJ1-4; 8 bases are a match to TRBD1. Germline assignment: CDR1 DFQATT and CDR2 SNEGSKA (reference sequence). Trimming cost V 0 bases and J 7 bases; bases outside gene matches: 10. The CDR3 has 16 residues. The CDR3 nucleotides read TGCAGTGCTAGAGACCCCCAGGGGGCTTATACTGAAAAACTGTTTTTT. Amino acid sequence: CSARDPQGAYTEKLFF.

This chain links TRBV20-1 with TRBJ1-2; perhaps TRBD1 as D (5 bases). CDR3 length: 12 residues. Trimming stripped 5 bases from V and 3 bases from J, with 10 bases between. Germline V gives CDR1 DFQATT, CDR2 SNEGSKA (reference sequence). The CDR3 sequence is CSAVRDDYGYTF. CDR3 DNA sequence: TGCAGTGCTGTCAGGGATGACTATGGCTACACCTTC.